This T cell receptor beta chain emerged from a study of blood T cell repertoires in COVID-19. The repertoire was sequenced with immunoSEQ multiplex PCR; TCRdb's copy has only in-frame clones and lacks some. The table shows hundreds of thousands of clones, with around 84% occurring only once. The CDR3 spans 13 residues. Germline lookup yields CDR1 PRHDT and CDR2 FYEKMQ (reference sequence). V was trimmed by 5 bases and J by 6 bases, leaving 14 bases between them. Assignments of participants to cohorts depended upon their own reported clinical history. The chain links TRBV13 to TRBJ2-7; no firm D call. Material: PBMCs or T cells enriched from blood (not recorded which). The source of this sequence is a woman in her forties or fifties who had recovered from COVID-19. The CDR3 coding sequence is TGTGCCAGCAGCGCCCCGCTAGGTTCCGAGCAGTACTTC. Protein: CASSAPLGSEQYF.